This T cell receptor (beta chain) was found in a study of response to subunit inactivated influenza vaccine. TCRdb passed the RT-PCR reads through MiXCR, listing each CDR3 protein once. This table has approximately 700,000 distinct CDR3 sequences, approximately 13% appearing once. This clonotype was detected a few times. CDR3 length: 15 residues. V gave up 7 bases and J gave up 2 bases; unmatched junction bases: 6. Germline CDR1 is LNHDA and CDR2 is SQIVND (reference sequence). This TCR was recovered from a man aged 50-60 years who received an inactivated influenza vaccine. V usage is TRBV19 and J usage is TRBJ1-5, with 9 bases that match TRBD1. Sequenced here: PBMCs from blood, sampled 14 to 15 days before vaccination. CDR3 DNA sequence: TGTGCCAGTAAGGACAGGGGTTGGGGCAATCAGCCCCAGCATTTT. Amino acid sequence: CASKDRGWGNQPQHF.